This TCR beta chain was found in a study of shared clonotypes between healthy human individuals. Study as a whole: Aged between 18 and 49, the donors were two women and three men.

Germline CDR1 reads SGHAT; CDR2 reads FQNNGV. CDR3 length: 14 amino acids. The V and J ends lost 3 bases and 3 bases respectively, with 11 bases between them. Only CD45RO-negative cells positively selected for CCR7 counted as naive CD8 cells, so terminally differentiated effector memory CD45RA+ cells were excluded. Findings of the study overall: When compared with the clonotypes that were shared by all four sorted-subset donors, the non-shared clonotypes turned out to have lower generation probabilities.

For this clone: What it binds is not known.

The sorted-subset replicate PCRs were given roughly 200 ng DNA, which is tens of thousands of T cell genomes. Assay used: immunoSEQ multiplex PCR; TCRdb lists only in-frame clones, some missing. The sample consists of fewer than 1 million clones, roughly 96% of them appearing once. The sequence was obtained from a man aged 30 to 39 in good health. The material sequenced was naive CD8+ T cells sorted from blood. The V call is TRBV11-2, the J call TRBJ1-1; D not certain. Written as DNA, the CDR3 is TGTGCCAGCAGCTTGATGAGGGCCCACACTGAAGCTTTCTTT. This encodes CASSLMRAHTEAFF.